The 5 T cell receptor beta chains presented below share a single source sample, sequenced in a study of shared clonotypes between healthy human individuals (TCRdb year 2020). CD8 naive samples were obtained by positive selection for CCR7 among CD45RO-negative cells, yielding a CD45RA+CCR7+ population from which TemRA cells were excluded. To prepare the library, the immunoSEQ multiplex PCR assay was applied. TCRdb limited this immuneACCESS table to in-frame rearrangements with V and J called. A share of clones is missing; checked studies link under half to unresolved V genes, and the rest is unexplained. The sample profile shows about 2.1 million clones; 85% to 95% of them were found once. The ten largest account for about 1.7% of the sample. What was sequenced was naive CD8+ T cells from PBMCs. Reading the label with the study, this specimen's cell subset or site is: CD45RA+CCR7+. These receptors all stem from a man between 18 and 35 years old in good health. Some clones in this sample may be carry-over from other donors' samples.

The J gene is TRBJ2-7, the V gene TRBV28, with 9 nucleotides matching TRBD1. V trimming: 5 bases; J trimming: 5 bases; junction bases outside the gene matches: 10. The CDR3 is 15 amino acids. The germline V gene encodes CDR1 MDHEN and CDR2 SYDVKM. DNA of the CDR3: TGTGCCAGCAGTCTATCGGCGACAGGGGGGAACGAGCAGTACTTC. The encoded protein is CASSLSATGGNEQYF.

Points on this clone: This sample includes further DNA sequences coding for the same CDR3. CDR3: CASSLRSNYEQYF. The CDR3 DNA sequence: TGTGCCAGCAGTTTACGGAGCAACTACGAGCAGTACTTC. The chain has TRBV27 and TRBJ2-7; D gene uncertain. Trimming stripped 2 bases from V and 3 bases from J, with 8 bases between. This CDR3 spans 13 amino acids. Germline CDR1 MNHEY, CDR2 SMNVEV (reference sequence).

CDR3 nucleotide sequence: TGTGCCAGCAGCTTAGCCCCACTAGCGGGTGGGGACTACGAGCAGTACTTC. It encodes CASSLAPLAGGDYEQYF. The chain combines TRBV11-2 with TRBJ2-7; 9 nucleotides match TRBD2. V lost 1 base to trimming and J lost 3 bases; unmatched junction nucleotides: 10. The CDR3 is 17 amino acids. Germline CDR1 is SGHAT and CDR2 is FQNNGV.

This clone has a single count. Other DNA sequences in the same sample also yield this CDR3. The CDR3 DNA follows: TGTGCCAGCAGCTTGGGGGACCTCACAGATACGCAGTATTTT. Protein: CASSLGDLTDTQYF. The rearrangement links TRBV5-6 to TRBJ2-3; D could derive from TRBD1 or TRBD2 (5 bases each). The CDR3 has 14 residues. Trimming pared 0 bases from V and 2 bases from J, leaving 7 bases between. Germline V CDR1 and CDR2: SGHDT, YYEEEE.

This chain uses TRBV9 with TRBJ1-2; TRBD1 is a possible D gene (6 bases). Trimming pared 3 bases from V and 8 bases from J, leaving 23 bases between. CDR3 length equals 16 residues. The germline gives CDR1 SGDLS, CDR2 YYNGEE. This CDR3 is CASSAGPGTSGGGYTF. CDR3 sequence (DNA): TGTGCCAGCAGCGCGGGTCCTGGGACATCCGGGGGGGGCTACACCTTC.